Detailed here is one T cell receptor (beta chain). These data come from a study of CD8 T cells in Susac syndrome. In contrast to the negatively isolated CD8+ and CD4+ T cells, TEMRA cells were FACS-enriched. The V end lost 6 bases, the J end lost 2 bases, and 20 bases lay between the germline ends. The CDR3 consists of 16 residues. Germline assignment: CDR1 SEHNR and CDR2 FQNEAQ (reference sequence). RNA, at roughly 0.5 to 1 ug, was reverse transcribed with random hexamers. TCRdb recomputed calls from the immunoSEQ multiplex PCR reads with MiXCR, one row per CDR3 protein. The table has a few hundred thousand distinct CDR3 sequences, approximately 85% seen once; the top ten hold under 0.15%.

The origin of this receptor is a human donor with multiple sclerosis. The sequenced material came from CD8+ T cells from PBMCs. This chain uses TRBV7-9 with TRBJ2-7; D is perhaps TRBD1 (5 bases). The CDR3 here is CASSLRDSFETYEQYF. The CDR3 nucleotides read TGTGCCAGCAGTCTTCGCGACAGTTTTGAAACCTACGAGCAGTACTTC.